This is a list of T cell receptor beta chains from one sample in a study of blood T cell repertoires in COVID-19. Only in-frame clones appear in the TCRdb table, and some are missing; sequencing was by immunoSEQ multiplex PCR. Here the sample spans under 65,000 clones, about 90% being singletons. Sequencing was performed on peripheral blood. Receptor source: a man older than 75 in a cohort sampled during active COVID-19. Each CDR3 is given with its conserved first and last residue. Fields, in order: V gene, J gene, CDR3 protein.

TRBV6-5,TRBJ1-2,CASSYSYSQNYGYTF
TRBV7-9,TRBJ1-6,CASSHNRAQSPLHF
TRBV5-1,TRBJ2-5,CASSLEQGGETQYF
TRBV7-2,TRBJ1-5,CASSLEGGWQPQHF
TRBV6-6,TRBJ2-7,CASSYSWQGAYEQYF
TRBV12-3/TRBV12-4,TRBJ1-2,CASSYPGNYGYTF
TRBV5-4,TRBJ2-3,CASSLEQQTVTDTQYF
TRBV10-3,TRBJ2-1,CATTLAGGPNEQFF
TRBV30,TRBJ1-1,CAQNLGAAEAFF
TRBV30,TRBJ2-7,CAWRTSGTYEQYF
TRBV7-9,TRBJ2-5,CASSPQETQYF
TRBV3-1/TRBV3-2,TRBJ1-2,CASSGTDYGYTF
TRBV6-2/TRBV6-3,TRBJ1-5,CASSYSQGLRSNQPQHF
TRBV7-8,TRBJ2-3,CASSEGASPYTDTQYF
TRBV14,TRBJ2-7,CASSQEGSGFYEQYF
TRBV7-2,TRBJ2-2,CASSPSLNTGELFF
TRBV5-4,TRBJ2-2,CASSLWLAGGVGELFF
TRBV6-5,TRBJ1-5,CASSLQGIASNQPQHF
TRBV19,TRBJ2-2,CASRTSGGAAGELFF
TRBV3-1/TRBV3-2,TRBJ1-2,CASSPGTGGLGYTF
TRBV5-1,TRBJ2-3,CASSEGQGATDTQYF
TRBV11-2,TRBJ2-7,CASSLGTGRYEQYF
TRBV4-3,TRBJ2-1,CASSQGRTGKQFF
TRBV6-1,TRBJ1-5,CASSEGASDQPQHF
TRBV27,TRBJ2-2,CASSPFNRAGELFF
TRBV3-1/TRBV3-2,TRBJ2-6,CASSQERGGPTSGANVLTF
TRBV6-2/TRBV6-3,TRBJ1-5,CASSWGGGNSNQPQHF
TRBV4-1,TRBJ2-4,CASSQGTLNIQYF
TRBV5-6,TRBJ1-6,CASSVWTGGYSPLHF
TRBV10-2,TRBJ1-6,CASLAGRDSPLHF
TRBV6-5,TRBJ2-3,CASTLTSGTTDTQYF
TRBV12-3/TRBV12-4,TRBJ2-5,CASRQSGQETQYF
TRBV3-1/TRBV3-2,TRBJ1-1,CASSQMAISEAFF
TRBV27,TRBJ1-1,CASSLGRPNTEAFF
TRBV18,TRBJ2-7,CASAQGNTYEQYF
TRBV11-2,TRBJ2-5,CASSPAVSRRETQYF
TRBV27,TRBJ2-3,CASSPRIGGPTDTQYF
TRBV7-8,TRBJ1-2,CASSQITGFAGYGYTF
TRBV5-6,TRBJ1-1,CASSFWEVTEAFF
TRBV7-8,TRBJ1-2,CASSLAPSGPYGYTF
TRBV5-1,TRBJ1-2,CASSLSSPEIRGPGYTF
TRBV2,TRBJ1-2,CASNIGQGDGYTF
TRBV7-3,TRBJ2-6,CASRGAGTGASGANVLTF
TRBV5-4,TRBJ2-5,CASSLDQGAIKTQYF
TRBV6-2/TRBV6-3,TRBJ2-2,CASSTDRGNTGELFF
TRBV6-5,TRBJ2-7,CASSYSAELSEQYF
TRBV4-1,TRBJ2-5,CASSQGGTGRQETQYF
TRBV18,TRBJ2-5,CASSTRTSASETQYF
TRBV11-3,TRBJ2-1,CASSPRTSGGGNEQFF
TRBV6-5,TRBJ1-5,CASRGQGGNQPQHF
TRBV6-6,TRBJ2-7,CASSYSEGGEYF
TRBV2,TRBJ2-1,CASSRTSGGADFYNEQFF
TRBV3-1/TRBV3-2,TRBJ2-5,CASSLGTSGETQYF
TRBV30,TRBJ1-5,CAWSKQGNQPQHF
TRBV5-1,TRBJ2-3,CASSTTGFNTDTQYF
TRBV30,TRBJ2-1,CAWGQGVINEQFF
TRBV5-6,TRBJ1-5,CASSQWTGLYSNQPQHF
TRBV23-1,TRBJ2-2,CASKGYRGARSFNTGELFF
TRBV6-1,TRBJ2-7,CASSEPVSYEQYF